This T cell receptor (beta chain) was found in a study of patients and donors after allogeneic stem cell transplantation. Using its own MiXCR run on the RT-PCR reads, TCRdb lists one record per CDR3 protein. The repertoire includes about 72,000 distinct CDR3 sequences, around 27% of them detected once, and about 26% sits in the top ten. Germline CDR1 MNHEY, CDR2 SVGEGT. After removal of 8 bases from V and 2 bases from J, the junction contained 10 bases not matched to a gene. The length of the CDR3 is 15 residues. The sample consisted of blood, either unsorted or a sorted T cell fraction (not recorded which). V is TRBV6-2 or TRBV6-3 and J is TRBJ2-7; 9 bases fit TRBD2. This receptor was obtained from a human donor who was either an allogeneic HSCT recipient or a stem cell or donor lymphocyte infusion donor (not recorded which). It is not recorded whose cells these are; they may come from a transplant donor. This CDR3 is CASLQSLAGTYEQYF. In nucleotides, the CDR3 is TGTGCCAGCCTTCAGTCTCTAGCGGGGACCTACGAGCAGTACTTC.